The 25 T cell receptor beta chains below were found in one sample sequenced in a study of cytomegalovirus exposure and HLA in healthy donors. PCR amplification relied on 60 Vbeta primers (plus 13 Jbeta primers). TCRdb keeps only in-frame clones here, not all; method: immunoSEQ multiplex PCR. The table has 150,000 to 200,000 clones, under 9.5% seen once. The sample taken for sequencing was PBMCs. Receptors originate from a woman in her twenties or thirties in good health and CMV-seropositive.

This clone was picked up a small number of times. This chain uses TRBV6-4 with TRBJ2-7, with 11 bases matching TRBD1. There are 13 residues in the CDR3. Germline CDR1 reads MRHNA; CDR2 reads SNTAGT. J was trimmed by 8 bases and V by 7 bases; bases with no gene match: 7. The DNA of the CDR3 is TGTGCCAGCAAAGGACAGGGGGCCATCAAGCAGTACTTC. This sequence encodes CASKGQGAIKQYF.

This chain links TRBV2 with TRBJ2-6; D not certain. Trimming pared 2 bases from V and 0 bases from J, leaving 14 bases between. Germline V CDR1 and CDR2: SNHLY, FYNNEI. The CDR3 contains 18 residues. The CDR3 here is CASSERQASSSGANVLTF. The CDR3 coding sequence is TGTGCCAGCAGTGAAAGGCAGGCCTCTTCCTCTGGGGCCAACGTCCTGACTTTC.

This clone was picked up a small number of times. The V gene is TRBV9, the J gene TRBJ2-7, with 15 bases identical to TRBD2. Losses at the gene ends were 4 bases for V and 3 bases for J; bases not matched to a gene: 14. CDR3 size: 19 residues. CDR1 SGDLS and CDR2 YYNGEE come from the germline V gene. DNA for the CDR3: TGTGCCAGCAGCCCATGGACTAGCGGGAGGGCCTCAGGTTTCTACGAGCAGTACTTC. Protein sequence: CASSPWTSGRASGFYEQYF.

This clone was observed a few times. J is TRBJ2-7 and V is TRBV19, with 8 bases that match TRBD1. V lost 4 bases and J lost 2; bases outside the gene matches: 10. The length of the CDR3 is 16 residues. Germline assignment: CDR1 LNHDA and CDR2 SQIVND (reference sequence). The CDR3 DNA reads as TGTGCCAGTAGTACCCTCCCGGGACAGGCTACCTACGAGCAGTACTTC. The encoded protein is CASSTLPGQATYEQYF.

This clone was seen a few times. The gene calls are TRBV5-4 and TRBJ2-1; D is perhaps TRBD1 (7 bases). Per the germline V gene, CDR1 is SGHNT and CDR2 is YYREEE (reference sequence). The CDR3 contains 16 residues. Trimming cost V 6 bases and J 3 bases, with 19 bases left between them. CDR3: CASTRRRGRDYNEQFF. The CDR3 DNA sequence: TGTGCCAGCACCCGCCGGAGGGGGCGCGACTACAATGAGCAGTTCTTC.

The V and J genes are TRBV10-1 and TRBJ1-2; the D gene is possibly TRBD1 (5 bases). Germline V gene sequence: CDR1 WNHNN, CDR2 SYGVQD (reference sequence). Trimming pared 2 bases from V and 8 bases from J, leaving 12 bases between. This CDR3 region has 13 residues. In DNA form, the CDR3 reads TGCGCCAGCAGTGAGCGGGGGAAGAAGGGCTACACCTTC. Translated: CASSERGKKGYTF.

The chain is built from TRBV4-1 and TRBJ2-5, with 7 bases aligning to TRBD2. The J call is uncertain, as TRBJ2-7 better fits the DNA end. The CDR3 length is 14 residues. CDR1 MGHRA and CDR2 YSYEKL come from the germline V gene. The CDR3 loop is CASSQVRGDYEQYF. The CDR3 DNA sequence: TGCGCCAGCAGCCAAGTCCGGGGGGACTACGAGCAGTACTTC.

The CDR3 here is CASSQGGQWGETQYF. The CDR3 DNA is TGTGCCAGCAGTCAAGGGGGACAGTGGGGGGAGACCCAGTACTTC. The genes are TRBV2 and TRBJ2-5; 7 bases agree with TRBD1. Germline CDR1 SNHLY, CDR2 FYNNEI. V was pared by 5 bases and J by 5 bases, with 11 bases of the junction left unmatched. CDR3 length: 15 residues.

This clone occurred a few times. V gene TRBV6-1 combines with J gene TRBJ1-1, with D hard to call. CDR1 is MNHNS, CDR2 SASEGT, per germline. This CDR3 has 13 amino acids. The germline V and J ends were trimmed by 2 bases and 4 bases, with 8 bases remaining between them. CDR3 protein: CASSEHGFTEAFF. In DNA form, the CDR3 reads TGTGCCAGCAGTGAACACGGGTTCACTGAAGCTTTCTTT.

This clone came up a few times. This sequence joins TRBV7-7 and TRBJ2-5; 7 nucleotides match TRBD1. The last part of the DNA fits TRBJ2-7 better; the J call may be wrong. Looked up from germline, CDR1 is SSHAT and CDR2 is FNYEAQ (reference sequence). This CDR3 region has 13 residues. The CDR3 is CASSLGQHYEQYF. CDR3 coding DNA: TGTGCCAGCAGCTTGGGACAGCACTACGAGCAGTACTTC.

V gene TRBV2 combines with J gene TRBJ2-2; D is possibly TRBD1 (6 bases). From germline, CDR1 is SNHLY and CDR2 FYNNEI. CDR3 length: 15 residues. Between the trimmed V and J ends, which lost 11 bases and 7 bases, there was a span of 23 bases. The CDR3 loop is CAVQGNHQGNGELFF. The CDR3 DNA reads TGTGCCGTACAGGGAAATCATCAGGGCAACGGGGAGCTGTTTTTT.

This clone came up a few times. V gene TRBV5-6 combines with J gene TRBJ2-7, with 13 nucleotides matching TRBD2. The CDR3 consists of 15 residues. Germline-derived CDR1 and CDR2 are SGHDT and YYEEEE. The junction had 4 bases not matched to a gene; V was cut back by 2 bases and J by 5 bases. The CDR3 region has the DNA TGTGCCAGCAGCTTACTAGCGGGAGGGCTTAACGAGCAGTACTTC. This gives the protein CASSLLAGGLNEQYF.

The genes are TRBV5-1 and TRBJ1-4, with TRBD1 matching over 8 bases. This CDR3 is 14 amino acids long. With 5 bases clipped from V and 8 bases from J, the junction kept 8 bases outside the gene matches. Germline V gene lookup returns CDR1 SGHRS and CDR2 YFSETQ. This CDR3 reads CASRTGTGEEKLFF. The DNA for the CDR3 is TGCGCCAGCAGGACCGGGACAGGCGAGGAAAAACTGTTTTTT.

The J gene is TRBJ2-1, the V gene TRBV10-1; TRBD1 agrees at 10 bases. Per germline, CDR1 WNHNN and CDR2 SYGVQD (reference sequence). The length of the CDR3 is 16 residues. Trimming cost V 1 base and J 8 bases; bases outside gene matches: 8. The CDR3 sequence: CASSELDRDRGHEQFF. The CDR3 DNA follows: TGCGCCAGCAGTGAGTTGGACCGGGACAGGGGACATGAGCAGTTCTTC.

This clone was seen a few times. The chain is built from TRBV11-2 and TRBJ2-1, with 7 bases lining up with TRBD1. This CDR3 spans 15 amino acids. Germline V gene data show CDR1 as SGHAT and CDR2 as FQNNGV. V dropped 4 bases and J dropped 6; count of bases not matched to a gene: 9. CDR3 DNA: TGTGCCAGCAGCTCAGGGGGACAAAATCCCAATGAGCAGTTCTTC. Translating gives CASSSGGQNPNEQFF.

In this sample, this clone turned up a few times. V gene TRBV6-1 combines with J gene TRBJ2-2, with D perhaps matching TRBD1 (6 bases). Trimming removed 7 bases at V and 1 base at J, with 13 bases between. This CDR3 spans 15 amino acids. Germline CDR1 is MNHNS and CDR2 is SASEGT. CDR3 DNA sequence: TGTGCCAGCACCCGGGACACCCGGAACACCGGGGAGCTGTTTTTT. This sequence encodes CASTRDTRNTGELFF.

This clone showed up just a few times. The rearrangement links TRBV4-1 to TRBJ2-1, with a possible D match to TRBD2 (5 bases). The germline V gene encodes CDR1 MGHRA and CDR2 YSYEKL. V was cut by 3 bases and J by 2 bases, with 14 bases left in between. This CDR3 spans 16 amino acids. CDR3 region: CASSQTTNTAYNEQFF. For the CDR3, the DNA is TGCGCCAGCAGCCAGACTACCAACACGGCCTACAATGAGCAGTTCTTC.

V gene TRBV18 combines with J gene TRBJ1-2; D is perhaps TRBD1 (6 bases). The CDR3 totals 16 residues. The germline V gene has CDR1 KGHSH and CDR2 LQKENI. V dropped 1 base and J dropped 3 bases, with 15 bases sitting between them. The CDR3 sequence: CASSPRVGGVYYGYTF. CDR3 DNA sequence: TGTGCCAGCTCACCACGGGTTGGGGGCGTCTACTATGGCTACACCTTC.

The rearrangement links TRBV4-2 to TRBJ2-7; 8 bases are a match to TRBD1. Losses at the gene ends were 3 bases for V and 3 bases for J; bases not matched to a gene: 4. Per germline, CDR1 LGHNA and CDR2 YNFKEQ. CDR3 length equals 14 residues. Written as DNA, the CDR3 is TGTGCCAGCAGCCACCTGGGGACAGGCTACGAGCAGTACTTC. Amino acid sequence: CASSHLGTGYEQYF.

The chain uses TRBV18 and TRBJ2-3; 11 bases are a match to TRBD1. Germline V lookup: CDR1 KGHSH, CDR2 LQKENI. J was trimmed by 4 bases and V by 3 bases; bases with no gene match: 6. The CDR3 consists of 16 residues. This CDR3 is CASSPNTGQGADTQYF. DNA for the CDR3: TGTGCCAGCTCACCTAATACGGGACAGGGGGCAGATACGCAGTATTTT.

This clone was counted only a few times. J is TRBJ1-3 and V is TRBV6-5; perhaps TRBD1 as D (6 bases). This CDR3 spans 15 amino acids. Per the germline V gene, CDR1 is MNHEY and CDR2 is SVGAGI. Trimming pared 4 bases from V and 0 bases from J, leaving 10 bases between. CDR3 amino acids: CASSLDSFSGNTIYF. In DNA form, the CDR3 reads TGTGCCAGCAGTTTGGACAGCTTCTCTGGAAACACCATATATTTT.

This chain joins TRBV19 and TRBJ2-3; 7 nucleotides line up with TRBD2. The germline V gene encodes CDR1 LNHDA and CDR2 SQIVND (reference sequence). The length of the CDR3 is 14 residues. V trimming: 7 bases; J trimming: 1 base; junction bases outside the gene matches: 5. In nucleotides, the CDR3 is TGTGCCAGTATCGCTAGCGGTGGCACAGATACGCAGTATTTT. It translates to CASIASGGTDTQYF.

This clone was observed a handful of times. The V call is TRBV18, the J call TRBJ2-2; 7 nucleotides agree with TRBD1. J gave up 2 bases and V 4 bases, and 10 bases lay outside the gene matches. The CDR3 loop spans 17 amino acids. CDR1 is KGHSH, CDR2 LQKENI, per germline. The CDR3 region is CASSLFTGDINTGELFF. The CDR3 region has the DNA TGTGCCAGCTCACTCTTTACAGGGGACATTAACACCGGGGAGCTGTTTTTT.

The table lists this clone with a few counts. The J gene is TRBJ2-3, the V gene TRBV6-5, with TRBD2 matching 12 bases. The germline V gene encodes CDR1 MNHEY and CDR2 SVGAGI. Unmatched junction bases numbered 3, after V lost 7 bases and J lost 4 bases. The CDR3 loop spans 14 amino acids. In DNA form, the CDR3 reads TGTGCCAGCATGCTAGCGGGAGGGCCAGATACGCAGTATTTT. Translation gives CASMLAGGPDTQYF.

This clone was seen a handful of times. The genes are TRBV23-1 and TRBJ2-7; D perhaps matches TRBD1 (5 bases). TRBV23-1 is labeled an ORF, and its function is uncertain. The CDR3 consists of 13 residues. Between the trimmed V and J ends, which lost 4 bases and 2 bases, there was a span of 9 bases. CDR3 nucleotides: TGCGCCAGCAGTCTGGGGCAGCCCTACGAGCAGTACTTC. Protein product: CASSLGQPYEQYF.